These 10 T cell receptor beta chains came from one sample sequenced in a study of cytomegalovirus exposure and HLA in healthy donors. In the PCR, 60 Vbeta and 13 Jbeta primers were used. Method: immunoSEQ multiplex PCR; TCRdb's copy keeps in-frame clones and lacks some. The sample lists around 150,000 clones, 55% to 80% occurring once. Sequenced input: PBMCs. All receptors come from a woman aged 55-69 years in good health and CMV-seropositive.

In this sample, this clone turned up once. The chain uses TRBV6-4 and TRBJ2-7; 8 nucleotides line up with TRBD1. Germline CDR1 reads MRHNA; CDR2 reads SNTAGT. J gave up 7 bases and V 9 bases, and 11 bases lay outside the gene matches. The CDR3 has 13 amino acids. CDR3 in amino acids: CASFTGGASEQYF. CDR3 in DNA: TGTGCCAGTTTTACAGGGGGAGCATCGGAGCAGTACTTC.

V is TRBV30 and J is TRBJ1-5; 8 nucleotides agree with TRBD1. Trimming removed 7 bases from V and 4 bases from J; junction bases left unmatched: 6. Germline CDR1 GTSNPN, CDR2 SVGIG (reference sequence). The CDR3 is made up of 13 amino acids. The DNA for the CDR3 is TGTGCCTCTGATACAGGGGGGAATCAGCCCCAGCATTTT. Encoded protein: CASDTGGNQPQHF.

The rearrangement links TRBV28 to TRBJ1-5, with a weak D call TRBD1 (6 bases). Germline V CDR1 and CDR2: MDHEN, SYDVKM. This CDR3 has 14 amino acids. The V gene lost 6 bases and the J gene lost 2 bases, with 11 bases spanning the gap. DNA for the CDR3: TGTGCCAGCAGACAGGGTTGGGGCAATCAGCCCCAGCATTTT. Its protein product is CASRQGWGNQPQHF.

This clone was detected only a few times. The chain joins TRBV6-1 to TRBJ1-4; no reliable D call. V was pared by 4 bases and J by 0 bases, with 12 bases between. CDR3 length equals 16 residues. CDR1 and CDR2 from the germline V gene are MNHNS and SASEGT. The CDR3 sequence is CASSGLNSPTNEKLFF. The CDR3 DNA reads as TGTGCCAGCAGTGGGCTCAACAGCCCAACTAATGAAAAACTGTTTTTT.

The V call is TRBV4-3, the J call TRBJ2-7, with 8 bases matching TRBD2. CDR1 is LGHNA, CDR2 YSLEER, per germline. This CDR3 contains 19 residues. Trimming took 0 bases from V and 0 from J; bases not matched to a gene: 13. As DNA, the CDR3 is TGCGCCAGCAGCCAAGACCCCGGGGCAACTAGCGGATCCTCCTACGAGCAGTACTTC. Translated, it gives CASSQDPGATSGSSYEQYF.

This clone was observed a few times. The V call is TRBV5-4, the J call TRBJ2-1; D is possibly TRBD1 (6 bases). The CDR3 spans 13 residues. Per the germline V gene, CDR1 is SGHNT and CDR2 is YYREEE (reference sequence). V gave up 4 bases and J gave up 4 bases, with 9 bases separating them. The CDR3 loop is CASSPDRYNEQFF. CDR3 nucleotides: TGTGCCAGCAGCCCCGACAGGTACAATGAGCAGTTCTTC.

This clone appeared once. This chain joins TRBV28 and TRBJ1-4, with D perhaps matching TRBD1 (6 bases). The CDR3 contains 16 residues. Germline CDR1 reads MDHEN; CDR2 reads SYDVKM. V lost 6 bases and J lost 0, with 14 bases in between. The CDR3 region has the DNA TGTGCCAGCAGCCGCCAGGACAGCACAACTAATGAAAAACTGTTTTTT. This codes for CASSRQDSTTNEKLFF.

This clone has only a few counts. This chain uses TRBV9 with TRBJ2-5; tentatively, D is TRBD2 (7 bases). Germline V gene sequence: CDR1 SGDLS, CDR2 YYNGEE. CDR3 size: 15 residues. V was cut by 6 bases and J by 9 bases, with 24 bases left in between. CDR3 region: CASNPGEDIGGAQYF. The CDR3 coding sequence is TGTGCCAGCAACCCAGGGGAAGACATTGGGGGGGCCCAGTACTTC.

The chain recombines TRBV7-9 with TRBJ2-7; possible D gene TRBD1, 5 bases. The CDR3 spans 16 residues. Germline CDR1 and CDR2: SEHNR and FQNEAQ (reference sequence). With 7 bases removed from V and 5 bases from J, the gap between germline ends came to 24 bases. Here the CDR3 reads CASTFELGPPFHEQYF. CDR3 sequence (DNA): TGTGCCAGCACCTTCGAACTGGGGCCCCCCTTCCACGAGCAGTACTTC.

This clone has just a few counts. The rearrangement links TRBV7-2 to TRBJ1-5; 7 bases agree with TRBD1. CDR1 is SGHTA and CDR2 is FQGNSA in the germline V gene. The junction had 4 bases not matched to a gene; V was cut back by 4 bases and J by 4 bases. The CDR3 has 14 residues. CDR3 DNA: TGTGCCAGCAGCTATGACAGGGCTAATCAGCCCCAGCATTTT. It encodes CASSYDRANQPQHF.